Presented here are 32 T cell receptor beta chains from one specimen sequenced in a study of blood T cell repertoires in COVID-19. The table came from immunoSEQ multiplex PCR; TCRdb's copy has only in-frame clones and leaves some out. The table shows almost 300,000 clones, with around 86% occurring only once. Material for sequencing was peripheral blood. These receptors all stem from an older man with acute or convalescent COVID-19.

The rearrangement joins TRBV7-9 to TRBJ2-1; 8 positions agree with TRBD1. The J segment lost 10 bases and the V segment lost 1 base, leaving 6 bases of the junction unmatched. Germline V lookup: CDR1 SEHNR, CDR2 FQNEAQ (reference sequence). The CDR3 contains 14 residues. CDR3 nucleotides: TGTGCCAGCAGCTTAGAGACAGGGGTAACCGAGCAGTTCTTC. Its translation is CASSLETGVTEQFF.

The CDR3 protein is CASSQEGRGTNEQFF. In DNA form, the CDR3 reads TGTGCCAGCAGCCAAGAGGGCAGGGGGACCAATGAGCAGTTCTTC. The rearrangement links TRBV11-3 to TRBJ2-1; TRBD1 matches at 7 bases. This CDR3 region has 15 residues. After removal of 5 bases from V and 6 bases from J, the junction contained 10 bases not matched to a gene. Per germline, CDR1 SGHNT and CDR2 YENEEA.

Comment on this clone: A junction end diverges from the germline sequence, so it may reflect a read error. This rearrangement joins TRBV19 to TRBJ1-2, with a tentative D call TRBD1 (5 bases). Germline V CDR1 and CDR2: LNHDA, SQIVND (reference sequence). CDR3 length: 10 amino acids. This chain's CDR3 is CASRGQGFSF. CDR3 DNA sequence: TGTGCCAGTAGGGGCCAGGGCTTTTCCTTC.

This clone was observed once. Other DNA sequences in this sample translate to the same CDR3. The chain is built from TRBV19 and TRBJ2-3; possible D gene TRBD2, 5 bases. The CDR3 is 15 amino acids. Germline V gene data show CDR1 as LNHDA and CDR2 as SQIVND (reference sequence). Trimming shortened V by 1 base and J by 3 bases, and 11 bases separated the two germline ends. The CDR3 bases are TGTGCCAGTAGTATAGCGGGAAGAGGTACAGATACGCAGTATTTT. Protein product: CASSIAGRGTDTQYF.

This clone was detected once. The chain employs TRBV24-1 and TRBJ2-7, with no clear D. CDR1 is KGHDR, CDR2 SFDVKD, per germline. The germline V and J ends were trimmed by 4 bases and 3 bases, with 6 bases remaining between them. This CDR3 is 12 amino acids long. CDR3 in DNA: TGTGCCACCAGTGAGACTCACTACGAGCAGTACTTC. Its translation is CATSETHYEQYF.

The chain couples TRBV6-6 to TRBJ1-6, with D possibly being TRBD1 (5 bases). CDR1 is MNHNY, CDR2 SVGAGI, per germline (reference sequence). The V and J ends lost 5 bases and 5 bases respectively, with 19 bases between them. The CDR3 is 17 amino acids. The CDR3 sequence is CASSPLGQGLDNSPLHF. DNA for the CDR3: TGTGCCAGCAGTCCGCTGGGTCAGGGCCTCGATAATTCACCCCTCCACTTT.

The chain uses TRBV4-3 and TRBJ1-6; D is unresolved. Trimming stripped 0 bases from V and 7 bases from J, with 16 bases between. This CDR3 has 17 amino acids. Germline V gives CDR1 LGHNA, CDR2 YSLEER. For the CDR3, the DNA is TGCGCCAGCAGCCAAGACCCCCCGAGGAGAAGGAATTCACCCCTCCACTTT. Protein product: CASSQDPPRRRNSPLHF.

This chain links TRBV3-1 (or the pseudogene TRBV3-2) with TRBJ1-3, with a tentative D call TRBD1 (5 bases). The CDR3 covers 15 residues. CDR1 and CDR2 (germline): LGHDT, YNNKEL (reference sequence). The V gene lost 3 bases and the J gene lost 3 bases, with 12 bases spanning the gap. CDR3 in amino acids: CASSHDGGGGNTIYF. CDR3 nucleotides: TGTGCCAGCAGCCATGACGGGGGGGGTGGAAACACCATATATTTT.

V is TRBV5-4 and J is TRBJ2-1; possible D gene TRBD2, 6 bases. Trimming removed 4 bases at V and 7 bases at J, with 21 bases between. The CDR3 extends over 16 amino acids. CDR1 is SGHNT, CDR2 YYREEE, per germline (reference sequence). As DNA, the CDR3 is TGTGCCAGCAGCCCCCAGGCCGGGAGTAATTTGAATGAGCAGTTCTTC. Residues: CASSPQAGSNLNEQFF.

This chain links TRBV2 with TRBJ1-3; no definite D call. The CDR3 covers 16 residues. V was shortened by 4 bases and J by 1 base, with 14 bases between the two germline ends. Germline-derived CDR1 and CDR2 are SNHLY and FYNNEI. The CDR3 nucleotides are TGTGCCAGCAGTGTGTCTGGCAGACTTTCTGGAAACACCATATATTTT. Its translation is CASSVSGRLSGNTIYF.

The chain uses TRBV28 and TRBJ1-6; the match to TRBD1 covers 8 bases. The CDR3 runs to 18 residues. V lost 2 bases, J lost 0 bases, and 6 bases stayed unmatched. CDR1 and CDR2 from the germline V gene are MDHEN and SYDVKM. The CDR3 reads CASSLGGDRRSYNSPLHF. The CDR3 nucleotides are TGTGCCAGCAGTTTAGGGGGGGACAGGCGCTCCTATAATTCACCCCTCCACTTT.

The chain joins TRBV6-5 to TRBJ1-4; 7 bases are shared with TRBD1. V lost 5 bases and J lost 7; bases outside the gene matches: 10. CDR3 length: 15 amino acids. Germline CDR1 reads MNHEY; CDR2 reads SVGAGI. The CDR3: CASSHHGQDSEKLFF. DNA of the CDR3: TGTGCCAGCAGTCACCACGGACAGGACAGTGAAAAACTGTTTTTT.

CDR3: CASSHPGQGFAGSGNQPQHF. The CDR3 DNA reads TGCGCCAGCAGTCACCCGGGACAGGGCTTTGCAGGATCGGGCAATCAGCCCCAGCATTTT. This sequence joins TRBV23-1 and TRBJ1-5; 9 bases are a match to TRBD1. TRBV23-1 is noted as an ORF with a role that remains uncertain. This CDR3 comprises 20 residues. Trimming took 3 bases from V and 2 from J; bases not matched to a gene: 17.

The chain is built from TRBV10-1 and TRBJ2-3, with D perhaps TRBD1 (6 bases). The CDR3 runs 18 residues. The germline gives CDR1 WNHNN, CDR2 SYGVQD (reference sequence). With 1 base removed from V and 6 bases from J, the gap between germline ends came to 23 bases. As DNA, the CDR3 is TGCGCCAGCAGTGAGTACAGGGCCGATTCCTCGGCCAGGGATACGCAGTATTTT. This translates into CASSEYRADSSARDTQYF.

V and J are TRBV7-2 and TRBJ2-7; 8 nucleotides line up with TRBD1. Trimming took 5 bases from V and 2 from J; bases not matched to a gene: 5. There are 14 residues in the CDR3. Germline V gene data show CDR1 as SGHTA and CDR2 as FQGNSA. The chain's CDR3 is CASSRQGTAYEQYF. The CDR3 DNA reads as TGTGCCAGCAGCAGACAGGGGACAGCCTACGAGCAGTACTTC.

The J gene is TRBJ2-7, the V gene TRBV10-1, with 9 nucleotides matching TRBD1. CDR3 size: 14 residues. Germline V gene data show CDR1 as WNHNN and CDR2 as SYGVQD (reference sequence). V gave up 9 bases and J gave up 6 bases; unmatched junction bases: 12. CDR3 sequence reads: CARQEDRGEGEQYF. In DNA form, the CDR3 reads TGCGCCAGGCAAGAGGACAGGGGCGAAGGCGAGCAGTACTTC.

The genes are TRBV29-1 and TRBJ2-3, with 10 bases lining up with TRBD2. CDR3 length: 14 amino acids. V was clipped by 7 bases and J by 4 bases; unmatched bases: 8. Germline-derived CDR1 and CDR2 are SQVTM and ANQGSEA. The CDR3 nucleotides read TGCAGCGCCACCCTAGCGGGAGAAGCAGATACGCAGTATTTT. It encodes CSATLAGEADTQYF.

The V gene is TRBV4-3, the J gene TRBJ1-1; 7 bases are a match to TRBD1. CDR3 length equals 18 residues. V was clipped by 4 bases and J by 4 bases; unmatched bases: 18. Per germline, CDR1 LGHNA and CDR2 YSLEER. DNA for the CDR3: TGCGCCAGCAGCCTTAACGCTTTTCCGGGACAGCGAACCACTGAAGCTTTCTTT. Protein product: CASSLNAFPGQRTTEAFF.

The chain links TRBV5-1 to TRBJ2-7; a weak D match, TRBD2 (6 bases). Trimming took off 3 bases at V and 0 bases at J, with 19 bases between the two ends. CDR3 length equals 17 residues. Germline values: CDR1 SGHRS, CDR2 YFSETQ. CDR3 bases: TGCGCCAGCAGCTGGGGTCCGACGGGAGCTTTCTCCTACGAGCAGTACTTC. Protein sequence: CASSWGPTGAFSYEQYF.

This rearrangement joins TRBV4-3 to TRBJ1-1; 8 bases align to TRBD1. The germline V gene encodes CDR1 LGHNA and CDR2 YSLEER. The CDR3 is 16 amino acids. V dropped 1 base and J dropped 1; count of bases not matched to a gene: 5. The CDR3 here is CASSQGQGLRNTEAFF. The DNA for the CDR3 is TGCGCCAGCAGCCAAGGACAGGGGTTGAGGAACACTGAAGCTTTCTTT.

This clone has only a few counts. J is TRBJ1-4 and V is TRBV5-5; 7 nucleotides align to TRBD1. Germline trimming cut 3 bases from V and 2 bases from J; bases unmatched to any gene: 7. Germline assignment: CDR1 SGHKS and CDR2 YYEKEE (reference sequence). The CDR3 consists of 16 residues. The CDR3 here is CASSSRAGGTNEKLFF. For the CDR3, the DNA is TGTGCCAGCAGCTCCCGGGCAGGGGGGACTAATGAAAAACTGTTTTTT. Combining the CDR3 with reference TRBV5-5 and TRBJ1-4 gives the whole variable domain DAGVTQSPTHLIKTRGQQVTLRCSPISGHKSVSWYQQVLGQGPQFIFQYYEKEERGRGNFPDRFSARQFPNYSSELNVNALLLGDSALYLCASSSRAGGTNEKLFFGSGTQLSVL.

The gene calls are TRBV6-5 and TRBJ2-7; D remains ambiguous. This CDR3 comprises 14 residues. Looked up from germline, CDR1 is MNHEY and CDR2 is SVGAGI. Trimming stripped 0 bases from V and 3 bases from J, with 9 bases between. For the CDR3, the DNA is TGTGCCAGCAGTTACTCGGCTAGTCTCTACGAGCAGTACTTC. It encodes CASSYSASLYEQYF.

The J gene is TRBJ1-2, the V gene TRBV5-5, with TRBD1 matching 8 bases. Trimming at V came to 7 bases and at J to 4 bases, leaving 6 bases not matched to a gene. Germline values: CDR1 SGHKS, CDR2 YYEKEE (reference sequence). This CDR3 has 13 residues. The CDR3 nucleotides are TGTGCCAGCGGAGGACAGGGACTCTATGGCTACACCTTC. This gives the protein CASGGQGLYGYTF.

This sequence joins TRBV6-2 or TRBV6-3 and TRBJ2-7; the match to TRBD1 covers 9 bases. V was clipped by 4 bases and J by 4 bases; unmatched bases: 8. CDR1 and CDR2 from the germline V gene are MNHEY and SVGEGT. The CDR3 is made up of 15 amino acids. CDR3: CASSWDRVGLYEQYF. The CDR3 nucleotides read TGTGCCAGCAGTTGGGACAGGGTAGGATTATACGAGCAGTACTTC.

This clone has a single count. The CDR3: CAWSVPHLARQFF. The CDR3 region has the DNA TGTGCCTGGAGTGTCCCGCATTTAGCGCGGCAGTTCTTC. The chain carries TRBV30 and TRBJ2-1; D is possibly TRBD2 (5 bases). This CDR3 comprises 13 residues. V was pared by 0 bases and J by 12 bases, with 15 bases between. Germline-derived CDR1 and CDR2 are GTSNPN and SVGIG (reference sequence).

This clone occurred a few times. J is TRBJ2-1 and V is TRBV3-1 (or the pseudogene TRBV3-2), with TRBD2 identical over 7 bases. Germline V gene lookup returns CDR1 LGHDT and CDR2 YNNKEL (reference sequence). CDR3 size: 15 residues. J lost 9 bases, V lost 2 bases, and 10 bases had no gene match. CDR3 loop: CASSQRGVRSAEQFF. The DNA for the CDR3 is TGTGCCAGCAGCCAACGGGGGGTACGGAGTGCTGAGCAGTTCTTC.

This chain uses TRBV10-1 with TRBJ1-1, with a possible D match to TRBD1 (6 bases). The V end was cut by 0 bases, the J end by 6 bases, with 11 bases between. CDR3 length equals 14 residues. Germline CDR1 and CDR2: WNHNN and SYGVQD (reference sequence). CDR3 sequence reads: CASSESRGFAEAFF. Here the CDR3 DNA reads TGCGCCAGCAGTGAGTCCAGGGGCTTCGCTGAAGCTTTCTTT.

This clone was seen more than once but under ten times. The chain couples TRBV7-9 to TRBJ2-1, with TRBD2 matching over 9 bases. V gave up 6 bases and J gave up 7 bases; unmatched junction bases: 13. Germline V gene data show CDR1 as SEHNR and CDR2 as FQNEAQ (reference sequence). The CDR3 is 16 amino acids. The CDR3 region is CASSPGGGRALNEQFF. CDR3 sequence (DNA): TGTGCCAGCAGTCCCGGGGGCGGGAGGGCCCTAAATGAGCAGTTCTTC.

The CDR3: CASSHGGRQPQHF. The CDR3 DNA reads TGTGCCAGCAGCCATGGGGGGAGGCAGCCCCAGCATTTT. The gene calls are TRBV3-1 (or the pseudogene TRBV3-2) and TRBJ1-5; D may be TRBD1 (5 bases). The germline V gene encodes CDR1 LGHDT and CDR2 YNNKEL (reference sequence). The CDR3 has 13 residues. Trimming took off 3 bases at V and 7 bases at J, with 10 bases between the two ends.

The rearrangement uses TRBV9 and TRBJ2-2, with 10 positions matching TRBD1. From germline, CDR1 is SGDLS and CDR2 YYNGEE. CDR3 length: 16 residues. V dropped 3 bases and J dropped 6; count of bases not matched to a gene: 8. The CDR3 DNA reads as TGTGCCAGCAGCGCCGCCGGGACAGGGGTGGCCGGGGAGCTGTTTTTT. Protein product: CASSAAGTGVAGELFF.

The V gene is TRBV6-5, the J gene TRBJ2-5; D is perhaps TRBD1 (5 bases). The V end lost 7 bases, the J end lost 2 bases, and 11 bases lay between the germline ends. The CDR3 covers 13 residues. The germline V gene encodes CDR1 MNHEY and CDR2 SVGAGI. This CDR3 reads CASNRDRQETQYF. As DNA, the CDR3 is TGTGCCAGCAATCGCGACAGACAAGAGACCCAGTACTTC.

This clone was picked up a small number of times. The J gene is TRBJ1-1, the V gene TRBV5-1, with 10 positions matching TRBD1. The length of the CDR3 is 14 residues. The germline V gene has CDR1 SGHRS and CDR2 YFSETQ. Unmatched junction bases numbered 4, after V lost 4 bases and J lost 4 bases. The CDR3 loop is CASSGQGGGTEAFF. Written as DNA, the CDR3 is TGCGCCAGCAGCGGACAGGGGGGAGGCACTGAAGCTTTCTTT.